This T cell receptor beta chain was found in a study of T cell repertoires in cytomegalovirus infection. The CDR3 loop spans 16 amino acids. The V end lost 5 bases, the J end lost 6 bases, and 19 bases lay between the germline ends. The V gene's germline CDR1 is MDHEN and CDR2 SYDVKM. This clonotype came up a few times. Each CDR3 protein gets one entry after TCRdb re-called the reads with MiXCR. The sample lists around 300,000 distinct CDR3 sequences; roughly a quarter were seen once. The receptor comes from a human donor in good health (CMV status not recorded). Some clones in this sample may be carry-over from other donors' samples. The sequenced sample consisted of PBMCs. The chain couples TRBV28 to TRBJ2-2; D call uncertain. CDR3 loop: CASSISRTSFPGELFF. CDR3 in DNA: TGTGCCAGCAGTATCAGCAGGACCTCGTTTCCCGGGGAGCTGTTTTTT.